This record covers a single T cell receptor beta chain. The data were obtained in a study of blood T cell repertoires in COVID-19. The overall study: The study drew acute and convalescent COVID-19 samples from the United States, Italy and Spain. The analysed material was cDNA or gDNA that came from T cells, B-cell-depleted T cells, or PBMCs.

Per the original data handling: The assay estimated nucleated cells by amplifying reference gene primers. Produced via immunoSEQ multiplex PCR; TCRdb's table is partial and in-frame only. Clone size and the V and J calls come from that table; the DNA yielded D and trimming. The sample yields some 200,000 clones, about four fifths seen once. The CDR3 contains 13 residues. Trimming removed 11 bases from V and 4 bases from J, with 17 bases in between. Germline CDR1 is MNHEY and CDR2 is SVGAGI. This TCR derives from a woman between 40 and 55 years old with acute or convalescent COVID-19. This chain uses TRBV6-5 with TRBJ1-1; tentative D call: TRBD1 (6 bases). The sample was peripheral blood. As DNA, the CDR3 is TGTGCCGTCAAAGGGGGTGACGGCACTGAAGCTTTCTTT. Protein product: CAVKGGDGTEAFF.